The sequence of this T cell receptor (beta chain) was determined in a study of CD8 T cells in Susac syndrome. Study background: Among the sequenced Susac syndrome patients, roughly 6 had active disease while roughly 8 were in remission.

CDR3 length equals 12 residues. In germline, CDR1 is PRHDT, CDR2 FYEKMQ (reference sequence). Germline trimming cut 4 bases from V and 8 bases from J; bases unmatched to any gene: 3. Overall study results and limits: The study's TCR sequencing and HLA analysis covered a relatively small number of individuals, and the study acknowledged this.

The diagnostic criteria for definite or probable disease, as recently defined, were met by the patients with Susac syndrome. The CD8+ and CD4+ T cells were negatively isolated, with the TEMRA cells enriched by FACS. Comment on this clonotype: Its specificity is unknown.

RNA in amounts of roughly 0.45 to 1 ug was reverse transcribed with random hexamers. In TCRdb, the immunoSEQ multiplex PCR reads were re-called with MiXCR into one record per CDR3 protein. Of over 150,000 distinct CDR3 sequences in the sample, 95% to 96% are singletons; the top ten hold around 0.12%. Sequenced: CD4+ T cells from PBMCs. The chain is built from TRBV13 and TRBJ1-2; 8 bases fit TRBD1. The TCR was taken from a human donor with Susac syndrome. CDR3 amino acids: CASSWTGQGYTF. In nucleotides, the CDR3 is TGTGCCAGCAGCTGGACAGGGCAAGGCTACACCTTC.